Presented here are 19 T cell receptor beta chains from one specimen sequenced in a study of beta chain features in type 1 diabetes. Study-level points and caveats: A moderate, significant TCRB CDR3 shortening appeared in type 1 diabetes across four CD4+ subsets.

For these TCRs, the target antigens are not known. Every bit of the isolated RNA underwent reverse transcription, so sequencing read expressed TCRB transcripts. Profiled with immunoSEQ multiplex PCR; TCRdb holds only in-frame clones, not every one. The sample carries 300,000 or so clones, roughly 12% recorded once. Sequencing was carried out using naive CD4+ T cells from blood. Receptors originate from a woman between 18 and 30 years old with type 1 diabetes.

The chain has TRBV7-9 and TRBJ2-1; 8 bases match TRBD2. The V gene end was trimmed by 1 base and the J gene end by 8 bases; junction bases not matched to a gene: 10. The CDR3 has 16 residues. Per germline, CDR1 SEHNR and CDR2 FQNEAQ (reference sequence). This CDR3 is CASSLGVAGKVDEQFF. The CDR3 region has the DNA TGTGCCAGCAGCTTAGGGGTAGCGGGAAAGGTGGATGAGCAGTTCTTC.

The chain carries TRBV9 and TRBJ2-7; 9 bases fit TRBD2. CDR1 and CDR2 (germline): SGDLS, YYNGEE. The V and J ends lost 0 bases and 2 bases, in that order; junction bases with no gene match: 6. The CDR3 length is 16 residues. The DNA of the CDR3 is TGTGCCAGCAGCGTAGGAATGGCTAGCGGGACCTACGAGCAGTACTTC. Amino acid sequence: CASSVGMASGTYEQYF.

This clone was seen more than once but under ten times. The rearrangement links TRBV9 to TRBJ2-1; 16 bases map to TRBD2. CDR3 length equals 17 residues. Germline V gene lookup returns CDR1 SGDLS and CDR2 YYNGEE. V trimming: 4 bases; J trimming: 5 bases; junction bases outside the gene matches: 6. The chain's CDR3 is CASSPGLAGGQDNEQFF. CDR3 nucleotide sequence: TGTGCCAGCAGCCCGGGACTAGCGGGAGGGCAGGACAATGAGCAGTTCTTC.

The chain combines TRBV7-9 with TRBJ1-5; unclear D gene. CDR3 length: 16 amino acids. Trimming removed 0 bases from V and 3 bases from J, with 12 bases in between. Germline CDR1 reads SEHNR; CDR2 reads FQNEAQ (reference sequence). CDR3 DNA: TGTGCCAGCAGCTTAGCGTGGGCAGGCCACAATCAGCCCCAGCATTTT. Protein: CASSLAWAGHNQPQHF.

This clone occurred a few times. The rearrangement joins TRBV10-3 to TRBJ1-1, with no clear D. CDR1 is ENHRY and CDR2 is SYGVKD in the germline V gene. V was trimmed by 9 bases and J by 0 bases, leaving 14 bases between them. The CDR3 runs 14 residues. The CDR3 coding sequence is TGTGCCATAGGAGTCGGTCGCATGAACACTGAAGCTTTCTTT. Translation: CAIGVGRMNTEAFF.

The table lists this clone with a few counts. The rearrangement links TRBV7-9 to TRBJ2-7, with 9 nucleotides matching TRBD1. Germline CDR1 reads SEHNR; CDR2 reads FQNEAQ (reference sequence). The junction had 7 bases not matched to a gene; V was cut back by 5 bases and J by 5 bases. This CDR3 is built from 14 residues. The DNA of the CDR3 is TGTGCCAGCAGCCGGGACAGGGCAGGGGACGAGCAGTACTTC. Translation gives CASSRDRAGDEQYF.

This clone was found a few times. V is TRBV5-6 and J is TRBJ1-2, with no clear D. The CDR3 consists of 14 residues. V shed 0 bases and J shed 8 bases, with 14 bases lying between them. From germline, CDR1 is SGHDT and CDR2 YYEEEE. CDR3 residues: CASSLGALRAGYTF. In DNA, the CDR3 is TGTGCCAGCAGCTTGGGGGCTCTACGAGCCGGCTACACCTTC.

The chain uses TRBV5-1 and TRBJ2-5; 12 positions match TRBD1. The CDR3 extends over 17 amino acids. Germline loops: CDR1 SGHRS, CDR2 YFSETQ. Trimming took 3 bases from V and 4 from J; bases not matched to a gene: 10. DNA for the CDR3: TGCGCCAGCAGCTCGGGACAGGGGGCACGGCCGGGAGAGACCCAGTACTTC. It yields the protein CASSSGQGARPGETQYF.

There are a few counts of this clone. This chain links TRBV6-5 with TRBJ2-7; weak D call: TRBD1 (5 bases). The CDR3 extends over 15 amino acids. Between the trimmed V and J ends, which lost 2 bases and 0 bases, there was a span of 11 bases. Germline V CDR1 and CDR2: MNHEY, SVGAGI. CDR3 residues: CASSYQGAPSYEQYF. The CDR3 nucleotides are TGTGCCAGCAGTTACCAGGGTGCCCCCTCCTACGAGCAGTACTTC.

This clone was picked up a small number of times. This chain links TRBV7-2 with TRBJ2-1; 11 nucleotides line up with TRBD2. V dropped 4 bases and J dropped 5; count of bases not matched to a gene: 4. This CDR3 is built from 15 residues. Germline CDR1 reads SGHTA; CDR2 reads FQGNSA. The CDR3 sequence: CASSSSGRSHNEQFF. The CDR3 DNA reads as TGTGCCAGCAGCTCTAGCGGGAGGAGCCACAATGAGCAGTTCTTC. Full variable domain (rest looked up from reference TRBV7-2 and TRBJ2-1): GAGVSQSPSNKVTEKGKDVELRCDPISGHTALYWYRQSLGQGLEFLIYFQGNSAPDKSGLPSDRFSAERTGGSVSTLTIQRTQQEDSAVYLCASSSSGRSHNEQFFGPGTRLTVL.

The V and J genes are TRBV28 and TRBJ2-1; TRBD1 matches at 9 bases. The CDR3 runs to 15 residues. Trimming at V came to 5 bases and at J to 2 bases, leaving 4 bases not matched to a gene. Germline V lookup: CDR1 MDHEN, CDR2 SYDVKM. Written as DNA, the CDR3 is TGTGCCAGCAGTACTGGGACAGGGCCCTACAATGAGCAGTTCTTC. This gives the protein CASSTGTGPYNEQFF.

The CDR3 coding sequence is TGTGCCACCAGCTGGGACAGGGGAGGAATCGAGCAGTACTTC. Translated, it gives CATSWDRGGIEQYF. The rearrangement links TRBV15 to TRBJ2-7, with 10 bases fitting TRBD1. Germline CDR1 and CDR2: LNHNV and YYDKDF (reference sequence). CDR3 length equals 14 residues. The trim removed 5 bases at V and 6 bases at J, leaving 7 bases unmatched.

The table lists this clone with a few counts. The V and J genes are TRBV27 and TRBJ2-4; TRBD1 aligns across 8 bases. V lost 3 bases, J lost 0 bases, and 16 bases stayed unmatched. This CDR3 contains 20 residues. CDR1 and CDR2 from the germline V gene are MNHEY and SMNVEV (reference sequence). CDR3 sequence reads: CASSFRLWQGAPLAKNIQYF. The CDR3 nucleotides read TGTGCCAGCAGTTTTCGTCTCTGGCAGGGGGCTCCTCTAGCCAAAAACATTCAGTACTTC.

This clone was recorded at least ten times. The J gene is TRBJ2-4, the V gene TRBV30; D is unclear. V lost 1 base and J 6 bases, leaving 4 bases between the germline ends. The germline gives CDR1 GTSNPN, CDR2 SVGIG (reference sequence). This CDR3 comprises 11 residues. CDR3: CAWSGPNIQYF. CDR3 DNA sequence: TGTGCCTGGAGTGGGCCAAACATTCAGTACTTC.

This sequence joins TRBV15 and TRBJ1-3, with a possible D match to TRBD1 (5 bases). The V end lost 6 bases, the J end lost 2 bases, and 17 bases lay between the germline ends. Germline values: CDR1 LNHNV, CDR2 YYDKDF (reference sequence). The length of the CDR3 is 16 residues. Here the CDR3 reads CATRETGGQAGNTIYF. The CDR3, as DNA: TGTGCCACCAGGGAAACGGGCGGACAAGCTGGAAACACCATATATTTT. The whole variable domain, filled in from reference TRBV15 and TRBJ1-3, reads DAMVIQNPRYQVTQFGKPVTLSCSQTLNHNVMYWYQQKSSQAPKLLFHYYDKDFNNEADTPDNFQSRRPNTSFCFLDIRSPGLGDTAMYLCATRETGGQAGNTIYFGEGSWLTVV.

This chain uses TRBV7-2 with TRBJ2-5, with 8 bases lining up with TRBD2. Per germline, CDR1 SGHTA and CDR2 FQGNSA. The CDR3 runs to 19 residues. The V and J ends lost 1 base and 4 bases, in that order; junction bases with no gene match: 17. This CDR3 reads CASSLVASGLGGLRETQYF. Written as DNA, the CDR3 is TGTGCCAGCAGCTTAGTCGCTAGCGGGCTAGGCGGTCTGAGAGAGACCCAGTACTTC.

The V call is TRBV7-2, the J call TRBJ2-7, with D tentatively TRBD1 (5 bases). The CDR3 sequence is 15 residues long. Trimming took off 1 base at V and 2 bases at J, with 12 bases between the two ends. Looked up from germline, CDR1 is SGHTA and CDR2 is FQGNSA. The CDR3 region is CASSLVRQGTYEQYF. As DNA, the CDR3 is TGTGCCAGCAGCTTAGTACGGCAGGGAACCTACGAGCAGTACTTC.

The V call is TRBV19, the J call TRBJ2-1; 11 nucleotides agree with TRBD2. CDR3 length: 20 amino acids. Germline CDR1 is LNHDA and CDR2 is SQIVND (reference sequence). Trimming cost V 5 bases and J 0 bases; bases outside gene matches: 15. CDR3 DNA sequence: TGTGCCAGTAGTTCTCCCTCGACTAGCGGGGAACCTAGCTCCTACAATGAGCAGTTCTTC. Amino acids: CASSSPSTSGEPSSYNEQFF. Together with reference TRBV19 and TRBJ2-1, the CDR3 gives the full variable domain: DGGITQSPKYLFRKEGQNVTLSCEQNLNHDAMYWYRQDPGQGLRLIYYSQIVNDFQKGDIAEGYSVSREKKESFPLTVTSAQKNPTAFYLCASSSPSTSGEPSSYNEQFFGPGTRLTVL.

The chain recombines TRBV4-3 with TRBJ1-5, with D uncertain. Deletions cut 4 bases from V and 10 bases from J, with 14 bases between. The CDR3 is made up of 13 amino acids. Germline loops: CDR1 LGHNA, CDR2 YSLEER. CDR3 in DNA: TGCGCCAGCAGCCCCCGAAGGGAGTACCCCCAGCATTTT. It codes for CASSPRREYPQHF.